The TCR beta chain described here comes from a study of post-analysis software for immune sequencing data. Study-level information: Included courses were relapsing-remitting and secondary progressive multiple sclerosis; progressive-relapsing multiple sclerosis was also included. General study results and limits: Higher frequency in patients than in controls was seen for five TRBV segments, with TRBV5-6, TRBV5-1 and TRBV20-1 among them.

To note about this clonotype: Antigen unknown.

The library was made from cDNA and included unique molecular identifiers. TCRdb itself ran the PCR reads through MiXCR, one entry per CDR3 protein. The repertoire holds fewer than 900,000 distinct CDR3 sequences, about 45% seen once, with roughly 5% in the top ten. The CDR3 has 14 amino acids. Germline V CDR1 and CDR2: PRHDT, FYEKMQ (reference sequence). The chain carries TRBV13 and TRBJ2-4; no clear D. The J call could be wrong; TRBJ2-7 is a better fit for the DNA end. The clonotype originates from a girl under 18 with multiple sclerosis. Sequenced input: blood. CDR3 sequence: CASSSGPGAYEQYF. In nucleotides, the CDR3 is TGTGCCAGCAGCTCCGGCCCAGGAGCTTACGAGCAGTACTTC.